This is a list of T cell receptor beta chains from one sample in a study of shared clonotypes between healthy human individuals. Profiled with immunoSEQ multiplex PCR; TCRdb holds only in-frame clones, not every one. The sample has some 2,500,000 clones, just under 95% seen once; the top ten hold about 0.36%. The sample taken for sequencing was naive CD4+ T cells from PBMCs. Every receptor here comes from a man aged 18 to 30 in good health. Some clones in this sample may be carry-over from other donors' samples. Both conserved end residues are part of each CDR3. A D gene is named only where the DNA matches it firmly. The listing skips clone size in some rows; elsewhere it reads once, few, many or a size class.

length: 13
D: NA
J: TRBJ1-1
size: NA
V: TRBV18
DNA: TGTGCCAGCTCACCTTCCCAGGACTTTTGGGCTTTCTTT
CDR3: CASSPSQDFWAFF

length: 14
D: NA
J: TRBJ1-1
size: NA
V: TRBV5-1
DNA: TGCGCCAGCAGCTTCGGGACCGGAAACACTGAAGCTTTCTTT
CDR3: CASSFGTGNTEAFF

length: 14
D: TRBD2
J: TRBJ2-1
size: NA
V: TRBV11-3
DNA: TGTGCCAGCAGCTCGGCTAGCGGGAGTGATGAGCAGTTCTTC
CDR3: CASSSASGSDEQFF

length: 12
D: NA
J: TRBJ1-2
size: few
V: TRBV28
DNA: TGTGCCAGCAGTTTGGGGAACTATGGCTACACCTTC
CDR3: CASSLGNYGYTF

length: 12
D: NA
J: TRBJ2-7
size: once
V: TRBV7-6
DNA: TGTGCCAGCAGCCCTCCAGGGGGGGAGCAGTACTTC
CDR3: CASSPPGGEQYF

length: 13
D: TRBD1
J: TRBJ1-1
size: NA
V: TRBV6-5
DNA: TGTGCCAGCAGTCGACAGGGGGGCACTGAAGCTTTCTTT
CDR3: CASSRQGGTEAFF

length: 14
D: TRBD2
J: TRBJ2-7
size: NA
V: TRBV29-1
DNA: TGCAGCGTGGACGGCGGGGGGAGCTCCTACGAGCAGTACTTC
CDR3: CSVDGGGSSYEQYF

length: 13
D: NA
J: TRBJ2-7
size: NA
V: TRBV6-5
DNA: TGTGCCAGCAGAACGACAGGTCCCTACGAGCAGTACTTC
CDR3: CASRTTGPYEQYF

length: 16
D: NA
J: TRBJ2-3
size: NA
V: TRBV5-8
DNA: TGTGCCAGCAGCTTTGATTTGTCGGGGATGCGAGATACGCAGTATTTT
CDR3: CASSFDLSGMRDTQYF

length: 14
D: TRBD1
J: TRBJ1-5
size: once
V: TRBV6-5
DNA: TGTGCCTACCGGCAAGGGGGCTACGAACAGCCCCAGCATTTT
CDR3: CAYRQGGYEQPQHF

length: 15
D: NA
J: TRBJ1-5
size: NA
V: TRBV27
DNA: TGTGCCAGCGGTTTAAGGCAGGGTAGCAATCAGCCCCAGCATTTT
CDR3: CASGLRQGSNQPQHF

length: 14
D: NA
J: TRBJ1-3
size: once
V: TRBV7-9
DNA: TGTGCCAGCAGCCCCTCGGGGCCTGGAAACACCATATATTTT
CDR3: CASSPSGPGNTIYF

length: 15
D: NA
J: TRBJ2-7
size: NA
V: TRBV19
DNA: TGTGCCAGTAGAGCGCTCGACAGCTACTCCTACGAGCAGTACTTC
CDR3: CASRALDSYSYEQYF

length: 14
D: NA
J: TRBJ2-7
size: NA
V: TRBV5-4
DNA: TGTGCCAGCAGCCAAAAGACGGGAACCTACGAGCAGTACTTC
CDR3: CASSQKTGTYEQYF